Shown below are 28 T cell receptor beta chains from a single sample sequenced in a study of human T cells and chemical hapten exposure. As to time point: patch test 2, 6 weeks after DPC sensitization. Sample treatment: therapeutic diphenylcyclopropenone sensitization with weekly scalp DPC. TCRdb re-analysed the RACE reads in MiXCR, keeping a single row per CDR3 protein. Of tens of thousands of distinct CDR3 sequences in the sample, approximately 6.6% are singletons; the top ten hold 1% to 1.5%. The sample consisted of whole blood, taken in connection with sensitization to the hapten diphenylcyclopropenone (DPC). The receptors stem from a woman aged 30 to 39 with alopecia areata. Some clones in this sample may be carry-over from other donors' samples.

V usage is TRBV6-6 and J usage is TRBJ1-1; no clear D. This CDR3 has 14 amino acids. Germline V gene data show CDR1 as MNHNY and CDR2 as SVGAGI (reference sequence). V dropped 6 bases and J dropped 2 bases, with 13 bases sitting between them. The CDR3: CASRLSTDNTEAFF. In DNA, the CDR3 is TGTGCCAGCAGACTGTCGACGGATAACACTGAAGCTTTCTTT.

In its sample, this clonotype was seen many times. The rearrangement links TRBV7-9 to TRBJ2-1, with 9 bases that match TRBD2. CDR3 length equals 17 residues. Germline V CDR1 and CDR2: SEHNR, FQNEAQ (reference sequence). Trimming cost V 1 base and J 8 bases; bases outside gene matches: 12. This CDR3 reads CASSLGSGGGAIYEQFF. The CDR3 nucleotides read TGTGCCAGCAGCTTAGGATCCGGCGGGGGGGCTATCTATGAGCAGTTCTTC.

This clonotype has ten or more counts. The chain couples TRBV29-1 to TRBJ2-3; D perhaps matches TRBD1 (5 bases). CDR1 and CDR2 (germline): SQVTM, ANQGSEA. V was cut by 4 bases and J by 4 bases, with 9 bases left in between. The CDR3 runs to 12 residues. The CDR3 is CSVGQNPDTQYF. The CDR3 DNA is TGCAGCGTTGGACAGAACCCAGATACGCAGTATTTT.

Ten or more counts support this clonotype. The gene calls are TRBV21-1 and TRBJ1-1. TRBV21-1 is a pseudogene segment. The CDR3 is 13 residues long. The CDR3 nucleotides are TGTGCCAGCAGCAAAGTAACCAACACTGAAGCTTTCTTT. This encodes CASSKVTNTEAFF.

The chain links TRBV12-3 or TRBV12-4 to TRBJ1-1; D gene uncertain. Trimming took off 5 bases at V and 1 base at J, with 14 bases between the two ends. The CDR3 has 15 residues. CDR3 amino acids: CASSPGLSGNTEAFF. The CDR3 nucleotides are TGTGCCAGCAGTCCTGGGCTGTCGGGGAACACTGAAGCTTTCTTT.

At least ten counts were recorded for this clonotype. The chain couples TRBV7-4 to TRBJ2-7; TRBD1 aligns across 7 bases. The CDR3 contains 14 residues. The germline gives CDR1 SGHVT, CDR2 SQSDAQ. The junction had 9 bases not matched to a gene; V was cut back by 3 bases and J by 7 bases. The CDR3 DNA follows: TGTGCCAGCAGCTTTCGACAGGGACACACGGAGCAGTACTTC. Encoded protein: CASSFRQGHTEQYF.

The rearrangement joins TRBV7-9 to TRBJ2-1; D may be TRBD1 or TRBD2 (6 bases each). Between the trimmed V and J ends, which lost 3 bases and 10 bases, there was a span of 19 bases. CDR3 length: 15 residues. Looked up from germline, CDR1 is SEHNR and CDR2 is FQNEAQ (reference sequence). This CDR3 reads CASSFRDSGVREQFF. The CDR3 DNA reads as TGTGCCAGCAGCTTTCGGGACTCAGGGGTTCGAGAGCAGTTCTTC.

A few counts support this clonotype. The chain couples TRBV10-3 to TRBJ2-3; TRBD1 agrees at 8 bases. Germline V CDR1 and CDR2: ENHRY, SYGVKD. Trimming took 6 bases from V and 0 from J; bases not matched to a gene: 2. The CDR3 runs to 14 residues. CDR3 in DNA: TGTGCCATCAGCAGGACAGGGAGCACAGATACGCAGTATTTT. This translates into CAISRTGSTDTQYF.

The table lists this clonotype with many counts. CDR3 DNA: TGTGCCAGCAGTTCCGGACGTCTCCGGTCCTACAATGAGCAGTTCTTC. Its translation is CASSSGRLRSYNEQFF. The chain employs TRBV12-3 or TRBV12-4 and TRBJ2-1; D uncertain. V shed 4 bases and J shed 1 base, with 14 bases lying between them. The CDR3 length is 16 residues.

This clonotype was recorded many times. V usage is TRBV7-9 and J usage is TRBJ1-1; D is perhaps TRBD1 (5 bases). The CDR3 extends over 13 amino acids. The germline CDR1 and CDR2 sequences are SEHNR and FQNEAQ (reference sequence). The V end lost 5 bases, the J end lost 5 bases, and 12 bases lay between the germline ends. Written as DNA, the CDR3 is TGTGCCAGCAGCCTATCAGGGTCAACTGAAGCTTTCTTT. Residues: CASSLSGSTEAFF.

This clonotype came up many times. The rearrangement uses TRBV5-1 and TRBJ2-2; the D gene is possibly TRBD2 (5 bases). V lost 4 bases, J lost 1 base, and 14 bases lay in between. This CDR3 contains 16 residues. Germline-derived CDR1 and CDR2 are SGHRS and YFSETQ. The CDR3 here is CASSVRTSGNTGELFF. The CDR3 region has the DNA TGCGCCAGCAGCGTAAGGACTTCAGGGAACACCGGGGAGCTGTTTTTT.

This clonotype appeared many times. The chain combines TRBV25-1 with TRBJ2-1, with D perhaps TRBD1 (6 bases). Germline CDR1 is MGHDK and CDR2 is SYGVNS. The V end lost 5 bases, the J end lost 3 bases, and 17 bases lay between the germline ends. The CDR3 sequence is 16 residues long. CDR3 amino acids: CASSSHRDIYYNEQFF. DNA of the CDR3: TGTGCCAGCAGTTCCCACCGGGACATATACTACAATGAGCAGTTCTTC.

The gene calls are TRBV12-3 or TRBV12-4 and TRBJ1-5; D is unclear. V lost 4 bases, J lost 2 bases, and 9 bases lay in between. This CDR3 region has 14 residues. The CDR3 protein is CASSSTMGNQPQHF. CDR3 sequence (DNA): TGTGCCAGCAGTTCCACCATGGGCAATCAGCCCCAGCATTTT.

This clonotype has a count of ten or more. V and J are TRBV12-3 or TRBV12-4 and TRBJ1-2; 12 bases are a match to TRBD1. With V trimmed by 4 bases and J by 3 bases, 3 bases remained unmatched. The length of the CDR3 is 15 residues. The CDR3 DNA is TGTGCCAGCAGTTCGGGACAGGGGGCCTACTATGGCTACACCTTC. Amino acids: CASSSGQGAYYGYTF.

This clonotype was seen at least ten times. This chain connects TRBV3-1 to TRBJ2-3; D gene unclear. The CDR3 extends over 14 amino acids. The germline CDR1 and CDR2 sequences are LGHDT and YNNKEL (reference sequence). V lost 2 bases, J lost 4 bases, and 10 bases lay in between. CDR3 in DNA: TGTGCCAGCAGCCAATCCCTGGTCGCAGATACGCAGTATTTT. This gives the protein CASSQSLVADTQYF.

This clonotype came up a few times. The CDR3 nucleotides read TGTGCCAGCAGCAAAGCGGCATGGACAGTCGGTGGCTACACCTTC. As protein: CASSKAAWTVGGYTF. J is TRBJ1-2 and V is TRBV21-1; TRBD1 was called by the table and not checked on the DNA. TRBV21-1 is a recognized pseudogene. The CDR3 consists of 15 residues.

This clonotype came up a few times. The chain is built from TRBV6-5 and TRBJ1-1; D ambiguous. CDR1 MNHEY and CDR2 SVGAGI come from the germline V gene. The CDR3 sequence is 13 residues long. Trimming stripped 6 bases from V and 1 base from J, with 9 bases between. For the CDR3, the DNA is TGTGCCAGCAGAGACGGACGGAACACTGAAGCTTTCTTT. Translation gives CASRDGRNTEAFF.

The rearrangement joins TRBV5-1 to TRBJ1-1, with 8 bases aligning to TRBD1. J was trimmed by 3 bases and V by 0 bases; bases with no gene match: 10. This CDR3 is built from 17 residues. Per the germline V gene, CDR1 is SGHRS and CDR2 is YFSETQ. Here the CDR3 reads CASSLGTGRTAYTEAFF. DNA of the CDR3: TGCGCCAGCAGCTTGGGGACAGGGAGAACGGCGTACACTGAAGCTTTCTTT.

This clonotype has a count of ten or more. The rearrangement links TRBV3-1 to TRBJ1-2; no clear D gene. The CDR3 consists of 14 residues. The germline V gene has CDR1 LGHDT and CDR2 YNNKEL (reference sequence). Trimming took 6 bases from V and 5 from J, leaving 16 bases between them. Here the CDR3 DNA reads TGTGCCAGCAGTCTTTCACAGCGTCTTTATGGCTACACCTTC. As protein: CASSLSQRLYGYTF. The whole variable domain, remainder taken from reference TRBV3-1 and TRBJ1-2, is DTAVSQTPKYLVTQMGNDKSIKCEQNLGHDTMYWYKQDSKKFLKIMFSYNNKELIINETVPNRFSPKSPDKAHLNLHINSLELGDSAVYFCASSLSQRLYGYTFGSGTRLTVV.

This clonotype was counted many times. This chain uses TRBV10-3 with TRBJ2-1, with a weak D call TRBD2 (6 bases). V was trimmed by 11 bases and J by 10 bases, leaving 21 bases between them. CDR3 size: 13 residues. Germline CDR1 is ENHRY and CDR2 is SYGVKD. The CDR3 nucleotides are TGTGCCGCCCGGGACTCCGGGGGTAACGAGCAGTTCTTC. It is translated as CAARDSGGNEQFF.

This rearrangement joins TRBV5-6 to TRBJ1-6; the D is unclear. The CDR3 length is 16 residues. Trimming stripped 3 bases from V and 8 bases from J, with 18 bases between. CDR1 is SGHDT, CDR2 YYEEEE, per germline. In DNA, the CDR3 is TGTGCCAGCAGCTCGCGGTCGTGGGTGGCGGATTCACCCCTCCACTTT. It codes for CASSSRSWVADSPLHF.

This clonotype occurred many times. The chain recombines TRBV6-6 with TRBJ2-6; D is undetermined. CDR1 and CDR2 from the germline V gene are MNHNY and SVGAGI (reference sequence). The CDR3 spans 15 residues. V lost 0 bases and J lost 0, with 3 bases in between. The CDR3 DNA reads TGTGCCAGCAGTTACTCAGCCTCTGGGGCCAACGTCCTGACTTTC. This encodes CASSYSASGANVLTF.

This clonotype was counted ten times or more. This rearrangement joins TRBV5-1 to TRBJ1-1; 7 nucleotides agree with TRBD1. The CDR3 sequence is 16 residues long. Germline CDR1 and CDR2: SGHRS and YFSETQ. Losses at the gene ends were 0 bases for V and 4 bases for J; bases not matched to a gene: 9. The CDR3 bases are TGCGCCAGCAGCTTGGTCCAGGGGGGTCGTATCACTGAAGCTTTCTTT. Residues: CASSLVQGGRITEAFF.

This clonotype was seen once. The genes are TRBV7-9 and TRBJ1-4; no firm D call. Trimming left V 4 bases short and J 0 bases short, with 12 bases between. The CDR3 runs 16 residues. Germline V gene data show CDR1 as SEHNR and CDR2 as FQNEAQ (reference sequence). CDR3 amino acids: CASSSSDRATNEKLFF. DNA for the CDR3: TGTGCCAGCAGCTCCTCCGATCGTGCAACTAATGAAAAACTGTTTTTT. The full variable domain, with the rest looked up from reference TRBV7-9 and TRBJ1-4, is DTGVSQNPRHKITKRGQNVTFRCDPISEHNRLYWYRQTLGQGPEFLTYFQNEAQLEKSRLLSDRFSAERPKGSFSTLEIQRTEQGDSAMYLCASSSSDRATNEKLFFGSGTQLSVL.

In its sample, this clonotype was seen many times. The chain uses TRBV6-1 and TRBJ2-7; tentative D call: TRBD2 (5 bases). CDR1 is MNHNS and CDR2 is SASEGT in the germline V gene. Trimming stripped 7 bases from V and 4 bases from J, with 11 bases between. This CDR3 comprises 12 residues. The CDR3 protein is CASINREYEQYF. Written as DNA, the CDR3 is TGTGCCAGCATTAACCGGGAATACGAGCAGTACTTC.

The table lists this clonotype with many counts. This chain connects TRBV5-1 to TRBJ1-1, with 8 bases fitting TRBD1. The CDR3 runs 15 residues. The V gene end was trimmed by 4 bases and the J gene end by 0 bases; junction bases not matched to a gene: 5. Germline-derived CDR1 and CDR2 are SGHRS and YFSETQ. The CDR3 DNA sequence: TGCGCCAGCAGCCTAAGGGACAGGATGAACACTGAAGCTTTCTTT. It encodes CASSLRDRMNTEAFF. The whole variable domain, remainder taken from reference TRBV5-1 and TRBJ1-1, is KAGVTQTPRYLIKTRGQQVTLSCSPISGHRSVSWYQQTPGQGLQFLFEYFSETQRNKGNFPGRFSGRQFSNSRSEMNVSTLELGDSALYLCASSLRDRMNTEAFFGQGTRLTVV.

The V gene is TRBV30, the J gene TRBJ2-3; 10 bases match TRBD2. There are 12 residues in the CDR3. Germline CDR1 and CDR2: GTSNPN and SVGIG (reference sequence). The ends lost 7 bases at V and 5 bases at J; junction bases unmatched: 3. The CDR3 bases are TGTGCCTATAGCGGGGGGAAAGATACGCAGTATTTT. Its translation: CAYSGGKDTQYF.

This clonotype has at least ten counts. J is TRBJ2-1 and V is TRBV5-1, with D uncertain. Trimming took off 0 bases at V and 1 base at J, with 11 bases between the two ends. The CDR3 loop spans 16 amino acids. Germline loops: CDR1 SGHRS, CDR2 YFSETQ. CDR3 DNA sequence: TGCGCCAGCAGCTTGGGCCTAGGAAAATCCTACAATGAGCAGTTCTTC. Its translation: CASSLGLGKSYNEQFF.